This TCR beta chain was captured by sequencing in a study of blood T cell repertoires in COVID-19. Turning to the study itself: Nucleic acid was either cDNA or gDNA, and it came from T cells, B-cell-depleted T cells, or PBMCs.

Original handling: It was from reference gene primer amplification that nucleated cell counts were estimated. Using immunoSEQ multiplex PCR, the repertoire was profiled, and TCRdb retains in-frame clones only, with some absent. From that table come the V and J calls and clone size; the DNA was used to work out D and trimming. The sample consists of 150,000 to 200,000 clones, about 87% of them appearing once. As concerns this clone: This CDR3 is also generated by other DNA sequences in the sample.

Trimming removed 3 bases from V and 8 bases from J, with 10 bases in between. Germline assignment: CDR1 SGHNT and CDR2 YENEEA. CDR3 length equals 12 residues. The chain recombines TRBV11-3 with TRBJ1-1; D unresolved. This sequence was found in a woman aged 55 to 70 who had recovered from COVID-19. The sequencing sample was made of peripheral blood. The CDR3 DNA reads TGTGCCAGCAGCTTTGGACGGGGAGAAGCTTTCTTT. Translating gives CASSFGRGEAFF.